These 15 T cell receptor beta chains came from one sample sequenced in a study of cytomegalovirus exposure and HLA in healthy donors. Sequenced by immunoSEQ multiplex PCR; TCRdb stores in-frame clones only, minus some. The sample holds over 100,000 clones, approximately 90% seen once. Sequenced material: PBMCs. These receptors all come from a woman between 18 and 30 years old in good health and CMV-seropositive.

The chain has TRBV7-6 and TRBJ1-2; D might be TRBD1 (5 bases). This CDR3 contains 14 residues. Trimming pared 5 bases from V and 6 bases from J, leaving 16 bases between. CDR1 is SGHVS, CDR2 FNYEAQ, per germline. CDR3 bases: TGTGCCAGCAGCCCTGGGACTACAAGACATGGCTACACCTTC. Amino acids: CASSPGTTRHGYTF.

The gene calls are TRBV19 and TRBJ2-7; D remains unclear. The ends were cut back, 5 bases at V and 4 bases at J, with 15 bases in the middle. In germline, CDR1 is LNHDA, CDR2 SQIVND (reference sequence). The CDR3 runs 14 residues. This chain's CDR3 is CASSRGVSQYEQYF. CDR3 coding DNA: TGTGCCAGTAGTCGAGGTGTCAGTCAGTACGAGCAGTACTTC.

The chain recombines TRBV7-3 with TRBJ2-7; the match to TRBD2 covers 12 bases. The germline gives CDR1 SGHTA, CDR2 FQGTGA. V was pared by 6 bases and J by 1 base, with 4 bases of the junction left unmatched. The CDR3 has 15 residues. CDR3 protein: CASSKGLAGSYEQYF. The CDR3 nucleotides are TGTGCCAGCAGTAAGGGACTAGCGGGTTCCTACGAGCAGTACTTC. Using reference TRBV7-3 and TRBJ2-7 for the parts outside the CDR3, the full variable domain is GAGVSQTPSNKVTEKGKYVELRCDPISGHTALYWYRQSLGQGPEFLIYFQGTGAADDSGLPNDRFFAVRPEGSVSTLKIQRTERGDSAVYLCASSKGLAGSYEQYFGPGTRLTVT.

This chain uses TRBV7-2 with TRBJ2-2, with a tentative D call TRBD1 (5 bases). V shed 1 base and J shed 7 bases, with 16 bases lying between them. Germline loops: CDR1 SGHTA, CDR2 FQGNSA. This CDR3 is built from 16 residues. The chain's CDR3 is CASSLGRDPNGGELFF. CDR3 bases: TGTGCCAGCAGCTTAGGCAGGGATCCAAATGGCGGGGAGCTGTTTTTT.

The gene calls are TRBV30 and TRBJ1-4; TRBD1 is a possible D gene (6 bases). CDR1 and CDR2 from the germline V gene are GTSNPN and SVGIG (reference sequence). The germline V and J ends were trimmed by 0 bases and 5 bases, with 13 bases remaining between them. This CDR3 region has 15 residues. Here the CDR3 DNA reads TGTGCCTGGAGTGTAAGGGGACAAAGAAATGAAAAACTGTTTTTT. This sequence encodes CAWSVRGQRNEKLFF. Full variable domain (rest looked up from reference TRBV30 and TRBJ1-4): SQTIHQWPATLVQPVGSPLSLECTVEGTSNPNLYWYRQAAGRGLQLLFYSVGIGQISSEVPQNLSASRPQDRQFILSSKKLLLSDSGFYLCAWSVRGQRNEKLFFGSGTQLSVL.

The CDR3 sequence: CASSLFFPHEQFF. The CDR3, as DNA: TGTGCCAGCAGCTTATTTTTTCCTCATGAGCAGTTCTTC. The gene calls are TRBV11-3 and TRBJ2-1; D is ambiguous. There are 13 residues in the CDR3. The V and J ends lost 2 bases and 8 bases respectively, with 10 bases between them. The germline V gene encodes CDR1 SGHNT and CDR2 YENEEA. The whole variable domain, remainder taken from reference TRBV11-3 and TRBJ2-1, is EAGVVQSPRYKIIEKKQPVAFWCNPISGHNTLYWYLQNLGQGPELLIRYENEEAVDDSQLPKDRFSAERLKGVDSTLKIQPAELGDSAVYLCASSLFFPHEQFFGPGTRLTVL.

The chain uses TRBV18 and TRBJ1-5, with no clear D. The CDR3 runs to 13 residues. In germline, CDR1 is KGHSH, CDR2 LQKENI. V dropped 3 bases and J dropped 5 bases, with 8 bases sitting between them. The CDR3 loop is CASSPQDHQPQHF. The CDR3 bases are TGTGCCAGCTCACCCCAGGATCATCAGCCCCAGCATTTT.

This clone occurred once. The chain couples TRBV27 to TRBJ2-1; possibly TRBD1 for D (6 bases). CDR1 and CDR2 from the germline V gene are MNHEY and SMNVEV (reference sequence). The CDR3 spans 14 residues. V was trimmed by 8 bases and J by 3 bases, leaving 14 bases between them. CDR3 in DNA: TGTGCCAGCCGGACAGCCTTGGACTACAATGAGCAGTTCTTC. It encodes CASRTALDYNEQFF.

The chain links TRBV27 to TRBJ2-7, with unresolved D. The CDR3 has 12 amino acids. Deletions cut 8 bases from V and 3 bases from J, with 11 bases between. In germline, CDR1 is MNHEY, CDR2 SMNVEV (reference sequence). CDR3 sequence reads: CASPNPNYEQYF. In DNA form, the CDR3 reads TGTGCCAGCCCCAATCCAAACTACGAGCAGTACTTC.

CDR3 bases: TGTGCCAGCTCACGCGCCGGGGGGACCGTCTGGAATTCACCCCTCCACTTT. It translates to CASSRAGGTVWNSPLHF. The chain uses TRBV18 and TRBJ1-6; D is perhaps TRBD1 (5 bases). V lost 4 bases, J lost 7 bases, and 20 bases lay in between. Germline V gene sequence: CDR1 KGHSH, CDR2 LQKENI. The CDR3 runs 17 residues. The variable domain in full, completed from reference TRBV18 and TRBJ1-6, reads NAGVMQNPRHLVRRRGQEARLRCSPMKGHSHVYWYRQLPEEGLKFMVYLQKENIIDESGMPKERFSAEFPKEGPSILRIQQVVRGDSAAYFCASSRAGGTVWNSPLHFGNGTRLTVT.

This clone was counted between two and nine times. V and J are TRBV10-3 and TRBJ1-2; D remains ambiguous. CDR1 and CDR2 from the germline V gene are ENHRY and SYGVKD. The CDR3 consists of 15 residues. The V end was cut by 6 bases, the J end by 5 bases, with 19 bases between. CDR3 sequence: CAISPDFGGWYGYTF. CDR3 coding DNA: TGTGCCATCAGCCCTGATTTCGGTGGTTGGTATGGCTACACCTTC.

The chain carries TRBV6-6 and TRBJ2-5; 9 positions agree with TRBD2. The V gene's germline CDR1 is MNHNY and CDR2 SVGAGI (reference sequence). J lost 5 bases, V lost 2 bases, and 9 bases had no gene match. The CDR3 sequence is 16 residues long. The DNA for the CDR3 is TGTGCCAGCAGTTACACGACTAGCGGTACGTGGGAGACCCAGTACTTC. Its protein product is CASSYTTSGTWETQYF.

This chain's CDR3 is CAWRRGLANFNEQFF. CDR3 nucleotide sequence: TGTGCCTGGAGAAGGGGACTAGCGAATTTCAATGAGCAGTTCTTC. V usage is TRBV30 and J usage is TRBJ2-1; TRBD2 matches at 10 bases. CDR1 is GTSNPN and CDR2 is SVGIG in the germline V gene (reference sequence). The length of the CDR3 is 15 residues. Losses at the gene ends were 3 bases for V and 6 bases for J; bases not matched to a gene: 8.

The CDR3 bases are TGTGCCAGCAGTTTAGAATCGGCAGGGCAGAACACTGAAGCTTTCTTT. It yields the protein CASSLESAGQNTEAFF. The genes are TRBV27 and TRBJ1-1, with a weak D call TRBD1 (5 bases). Trimming shortened V by 2 bases and J by 1 base, and 14 bases separated the two germline ends. The V gene's germline CDR1 is MNHEY and CDR2 SMNVEV (reference sequence). The CDR3 contains 16 residues.

The chain carries TRBV6-1 and TRBJ2-1; TRBD2 matches 12 bases. J gave up 4 bases and V 9 bases, and 4 bases lay outside the gene matches. The germline gives CDR1 MNHNS, CDR2 SASEGT. The CDR3 runs to 14 residues. In DNA form, the CDR3 reads TGTGCCAGTCAGACTAGCGGGGGTTACAATGAGCAGTTCTTC. It codes for CASQTSGGYNEQFF.